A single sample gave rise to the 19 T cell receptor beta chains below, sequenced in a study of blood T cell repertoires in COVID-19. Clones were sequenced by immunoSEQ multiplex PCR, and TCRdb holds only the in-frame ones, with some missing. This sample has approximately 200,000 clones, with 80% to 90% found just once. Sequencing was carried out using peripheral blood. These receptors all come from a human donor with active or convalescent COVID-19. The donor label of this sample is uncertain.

The CDR3 protein is CASSRTSGPNEQFF. The CDR3 coding sequence is TGTGCCAGCAGTCGGACTAGCGGGCCTAATGAGCAGTTCTTC. The V call is TRBV2, the J call TRBJ2-1; TRBD2 agrees at 11 bases. The CDR3 spans 14 residues. In germline, CDR1 is SNHLY, CDR2 FYNNEI. V lost 5 bases to trimming and J lost 7 bases; unmatched junction nucleotides: 4.

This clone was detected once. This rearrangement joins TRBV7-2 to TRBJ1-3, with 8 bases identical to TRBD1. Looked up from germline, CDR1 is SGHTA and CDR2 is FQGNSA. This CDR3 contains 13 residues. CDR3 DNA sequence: TGTGCGTCGGGACAGGTGACCTTAGGTACCATATATTTT. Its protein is CASGQVTLGTIYF.

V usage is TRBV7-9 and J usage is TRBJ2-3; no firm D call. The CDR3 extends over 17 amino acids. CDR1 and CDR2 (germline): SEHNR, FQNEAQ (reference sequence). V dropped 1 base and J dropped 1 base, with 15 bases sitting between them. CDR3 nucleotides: TGTGCCAGCAGCTTAGGTCCGGAGATAATAGGCACAGATACGCAGTATTTT. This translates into CASSLGPEIIGTDTQYF.

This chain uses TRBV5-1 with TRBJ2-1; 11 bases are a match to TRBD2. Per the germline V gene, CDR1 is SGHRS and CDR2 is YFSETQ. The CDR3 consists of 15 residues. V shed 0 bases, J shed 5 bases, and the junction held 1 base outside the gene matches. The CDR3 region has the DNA TGCGCCAGCAGCTTGGAACTAGCGGGGGACAATGAGCAGTTCTTC. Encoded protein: CASSLELAGDNEQFF.

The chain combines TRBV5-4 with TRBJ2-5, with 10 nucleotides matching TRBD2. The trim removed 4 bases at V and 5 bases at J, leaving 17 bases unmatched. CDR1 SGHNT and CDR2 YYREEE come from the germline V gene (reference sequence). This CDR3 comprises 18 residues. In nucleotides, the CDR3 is TGTGCCAGCAGCCCGACCCCTCGGCTAGCGGGAGTAGGGGAGACCCAGTACTTC. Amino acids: CASSPTPRLAGVGETQYF. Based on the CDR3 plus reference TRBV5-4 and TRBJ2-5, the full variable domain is ETGVTQSPTHLIKTRGQQVTLRCSSQSGHNTVSWYQQALGQGPQFIFQYYREEENGRGNFPPRFSGLQFPNYSSELNVNALELDDSALYLCASSPTPRLAGVGETQYFGPGTRLLVL.

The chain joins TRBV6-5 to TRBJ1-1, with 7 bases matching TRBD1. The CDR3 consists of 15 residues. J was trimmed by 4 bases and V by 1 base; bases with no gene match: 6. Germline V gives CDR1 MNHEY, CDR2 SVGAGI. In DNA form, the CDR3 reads TGTGCCAGCAGTTACTATGGGGCAGGGGGCACTGAAGCTTTCTTT. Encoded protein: CASSYYGAGGTEAFF.

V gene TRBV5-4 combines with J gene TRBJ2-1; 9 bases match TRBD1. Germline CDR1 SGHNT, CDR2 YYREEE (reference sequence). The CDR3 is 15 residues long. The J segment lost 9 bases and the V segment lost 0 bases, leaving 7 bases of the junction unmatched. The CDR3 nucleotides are TGTGCCAGCAGCTTGGGGGGACAGGGAGGAAGTGAGCAGTTCTTC. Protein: CASSLGGQGGSEQFF.

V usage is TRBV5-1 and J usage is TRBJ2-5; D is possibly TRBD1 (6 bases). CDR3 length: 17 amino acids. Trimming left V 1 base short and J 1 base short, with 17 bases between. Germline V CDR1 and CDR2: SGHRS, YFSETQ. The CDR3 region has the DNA TGCGCCAGCAGCTTGTCGCCCACAGGGCCCTTCCAAGAGACCCAGTACTTC. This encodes CASSLSPTGPFQETQYF.

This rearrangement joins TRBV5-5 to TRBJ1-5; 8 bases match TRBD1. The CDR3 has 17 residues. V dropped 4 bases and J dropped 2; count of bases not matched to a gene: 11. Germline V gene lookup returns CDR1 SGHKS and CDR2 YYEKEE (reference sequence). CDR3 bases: TGTGCCAGCAGCAGAAGCTTCGGGACAGGAGGCAATCAGCCCCAGCATTTT. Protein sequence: CASSRSFGTGGNQPQHF. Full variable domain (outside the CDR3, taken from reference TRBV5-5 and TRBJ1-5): DAGVTQSPTHLIKTRGQQVTLRCSPISGHKSVSWYQQVLGQGPQFIFQYYEKEERGRGNFPDRFSARQFPNYSSELNVNALLLGDSALYLCASSRSFGTGGNQPQHFGDGTRLSIL.

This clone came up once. The CDR3 region is CASSPGTGVTEAFF. In DNA form, the CDR3 reads TGCGCCAGCAGCCCCGGGACAGGGGTCACTGAAGCTTTCTTT. The rearrangement links TRBV5-1 to TRBJ1-1; TRBD1 aligns across 10 bases. This CDR3 spans 14 amino acids. Germline CDR1 is SGHRS and CDR2 is YFSETQ. V was clipped by 4 bases and J by 4 bases; unmatched bases: 4.

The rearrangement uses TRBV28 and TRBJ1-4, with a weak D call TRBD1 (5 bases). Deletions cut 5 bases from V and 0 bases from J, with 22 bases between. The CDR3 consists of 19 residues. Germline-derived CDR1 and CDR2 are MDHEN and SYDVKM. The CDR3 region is CASSRSRAVTGTTNEKLFF. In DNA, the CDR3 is TGTGCCAGCAGTCGTTCGCGCGCCGTCACAGGTACAACTAATGAAAAACTGTTTTTT.

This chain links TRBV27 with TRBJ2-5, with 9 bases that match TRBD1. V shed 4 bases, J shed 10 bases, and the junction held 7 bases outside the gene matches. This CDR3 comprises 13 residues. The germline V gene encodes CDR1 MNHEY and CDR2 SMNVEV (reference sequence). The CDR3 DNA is TGTGCCAGCAGTTGGGACAGGGTTGGGGGCCAGTACTTC. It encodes CASSWDRVGGQYF.

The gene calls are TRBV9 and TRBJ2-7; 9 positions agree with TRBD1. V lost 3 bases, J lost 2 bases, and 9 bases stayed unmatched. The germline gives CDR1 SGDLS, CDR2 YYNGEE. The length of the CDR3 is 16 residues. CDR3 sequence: CASSASGTGITYEQYF. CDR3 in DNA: TGTGCCAGCAGCGCCTCCGGGACAGGGATTACCTACGAGCAGTACTTC.

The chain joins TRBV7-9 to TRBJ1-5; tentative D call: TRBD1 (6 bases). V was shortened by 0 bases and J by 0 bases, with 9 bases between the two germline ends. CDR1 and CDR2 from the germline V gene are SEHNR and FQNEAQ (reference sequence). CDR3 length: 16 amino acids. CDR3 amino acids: CASSLAQGNSNQPQHF. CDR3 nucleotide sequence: TGTGCCAGCAGCTTAGCGCAGGGGAATAGCAATCAGCCCCAGCATTTT.

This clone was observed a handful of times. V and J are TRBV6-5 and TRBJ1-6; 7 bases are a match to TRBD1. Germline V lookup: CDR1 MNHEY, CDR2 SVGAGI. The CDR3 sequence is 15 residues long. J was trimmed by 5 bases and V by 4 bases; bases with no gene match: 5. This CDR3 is CASSSVQGHNSPLHF. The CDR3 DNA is TGTGCCAGCAGTTCCGTACAGGGGCATAATTCACCCCTCCACTTT.

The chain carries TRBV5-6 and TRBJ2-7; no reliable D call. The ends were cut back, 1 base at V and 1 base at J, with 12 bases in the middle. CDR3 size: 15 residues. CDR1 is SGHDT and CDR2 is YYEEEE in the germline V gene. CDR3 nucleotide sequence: TGTGCCAGCAGCTTGACAGAAGCTCCATCCTACGAGCAGTACTTC. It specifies CASSLTEAPSYEQYF. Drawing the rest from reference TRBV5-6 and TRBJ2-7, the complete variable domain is DAGVTQSPTHLIKTRGQQVTLRCSPKSGHDTVSWYQQALGQGPQFIFQYYEEEERQRGNFPDRFSGHQFPNYSSELNVNALLLGDSALYLCASSLTEAPSYEQYFGPGTRLTVT.

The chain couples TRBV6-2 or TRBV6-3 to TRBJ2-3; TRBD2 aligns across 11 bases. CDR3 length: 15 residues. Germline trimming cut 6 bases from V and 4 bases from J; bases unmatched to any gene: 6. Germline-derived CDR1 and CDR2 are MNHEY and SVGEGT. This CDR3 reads CASSRSGGGADTQYF. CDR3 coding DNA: TGTGCCAGCAGCCGTAGCGGGGGGGGCGCAGATACGCAGTATTTT.

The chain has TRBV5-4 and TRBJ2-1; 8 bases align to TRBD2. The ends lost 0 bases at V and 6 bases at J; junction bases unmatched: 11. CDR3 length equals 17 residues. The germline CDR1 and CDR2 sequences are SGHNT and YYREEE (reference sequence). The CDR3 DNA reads TGTGCCAGCAGCTTGGCCTCAAGCGGGAGTCTTTCCAATGAGCAGTTCTTC. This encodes CASSLASSGSLSNEQFF.

Here the CDR3 DNA reads TGTGCCACCAGTGAGCCCGGGACAAATGGCTACACCTTC. This sequence encodes CATSEPGTNGYTF. V usage is TRBV24-1 and J usage is TRBJ1-2; tentatively, D is TRBD1 (6 bases). Germline-derived CDR1 and CDR2 are KGHDR and SFDVKD. V lost 4 bases and J lost 6, with 11 bases in between. This CDR3 is built from 13 residues.